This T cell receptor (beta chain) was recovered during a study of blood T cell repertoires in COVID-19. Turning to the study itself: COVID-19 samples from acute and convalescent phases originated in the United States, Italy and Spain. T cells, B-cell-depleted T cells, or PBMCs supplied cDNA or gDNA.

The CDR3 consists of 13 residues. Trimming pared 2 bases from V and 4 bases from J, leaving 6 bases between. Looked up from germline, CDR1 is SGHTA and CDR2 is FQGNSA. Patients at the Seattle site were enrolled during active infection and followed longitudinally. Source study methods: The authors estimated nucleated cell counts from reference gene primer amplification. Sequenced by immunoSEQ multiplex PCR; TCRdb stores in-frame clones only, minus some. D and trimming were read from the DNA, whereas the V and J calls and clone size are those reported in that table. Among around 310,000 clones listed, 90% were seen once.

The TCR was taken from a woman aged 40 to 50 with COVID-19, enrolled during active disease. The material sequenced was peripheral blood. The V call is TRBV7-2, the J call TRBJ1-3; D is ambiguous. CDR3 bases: TGTGCCAGCAGCTTATATTCCGGAAACACCATATATTTT. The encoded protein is CASSLYSGNTIYF.